The subject of this entry is one T cell receptor (beta chain). What it binds is unknown. The sample is drawn from a study of T cell responses to AZD1222 COVID-19 vaccine. Sequenced by immunoSEQ multiplex PCR; TCRdb stores in-frame clones only, minus some. The sample contains some 150,000 clones, approximately 90% of which appear only once. The CDR3 covers 12 residues. Germline V gene sequence: CDR1 GTSNPN, CDR2 SVGIG (reference sequence). Trimming took off 1 base at V and 8 bases at J, with 9 bases between the two ends. Points from the study as a whole: Targets within unmutated variant regions were reportedly found for nearly half of spike-specific TCRs.

The TCR was taken from an adult in good health. This rearrangement joins TRBV30 to TRBJ2-1; no clear D. Here the sequenced sample was peripheral blood, taken on day 0 of AZD1222 vaccination. The CDR3 protein is CAWSALRDEQFF. CDR3 nucleotide sequence: TGTGCCTGGAGTGCACTACGAGATGAGCAGTTCTTC. Full variable domain (rest looked up from reference TRBV30 and TRBJ2-1): SQTIHQWPATLVQPVGSPLSLECTVEGTSNPNLYWYRQAAGRGLQLLFYSVGIGQISSEVPQNLSASRPQDRQFILSSKKLLLSDSGFYLCAWSALRDEQFFGPGTRLTVL.